These 17 T cell receptor beta chains originate from one sample sequenced in a study of T cell repertoires in cytomegalovirus infection. Using its own MiXCR run on the reads, TCRdb lists one record per CDR3 protein. The sample records roughly 760,000 distinct CDR3 sequences, roughly a third being singletons. The sequencing input was PBMCs. The receptors were gathered from a human donor in good health (CMV status not recorded). Some clones in this sample may be carry-over from other donors' samples.

This clonotype was counted at least ten times. The chain joins TRBV7-2 to TRBJ2-5; 11 nucleotides match TRBD2. After removal of 7 bases from V and 4 bases from J, the junction contained 5 bases not matched to a gene. The CDR3 has 14 residues. Germline values: CDR1 SGHTA, CDR2 FQGNSA. The CDR3 loop reads CASTVLAGVETQYF. The DNA for the CDR3 is TGTGCCAGCACCGTACTAGCGGGAGTAGAGACCCAGTACTTC.

The chain is built from TRBV28 and TRBJ1-1; D may be TRBD1 (6 bases). Between the trimmed V and J ends, which lost 5 bases and 0 bases, there was a span of 16 bases. CDR3 length equals 16 residues. Germline assignment: CDR1 MDHEN and CDR2 SYDVKM. The CDR3 sequence is CASSSGQWAMNTEAFF. CDR3 DNA sequence: TGTGCCAGCAGTAGCGGACAGTGGGCCATGAACACTGAAGCTTTCTTT. Full variable domain (rest looked up from reference TRBV28 and TRBJ1-1): DVKVTQSSRYLVKRTGEKVFLECVQDMDHENMFWYRQDPGLGLRLIYFSYDVKMKEKGDIPEGYSVSREKKERFSLILESASTNQTSMYLCASSSGQWAMNTEAFFGQGTRLTVV.

The rearrangement links TRBV7-4 to TRBJ2-3; tentative D call: TRBD1 (5 bases). V dropped 5 bases and J dropped 4 bases, with 19 bases sitting between them. Germline V CDR1 and CDR2: SGHVT, SQSDAQ. The CDR3 loop spans 16 amino acids. In nucleotides, the CDR3 is TGTGCCAGCAGCCCGAAGATAGACAGTTTCTCAGATACGCAGTATTTT. Amino acids: CASSPKIDSFSDTQYF.

The DNA for the CDR3 is TGTGCCAGCAGCCCGGGACAGGGTACGGACATTCAGTACTTC. It yields the protein CASSPGQGTDIQYF. This chain connects TRBV7-3 to TRBJ2-4; 9 bases map to TRBD1. V was clipped by 5 bases and J by 8 bases; unmatched bases: 7. Germline V lookup: CDR1 SGHTA, CDR2 FQGTGA. CDR3 length: 14 amino acids.

The rearrangement joins TRBV2 to TRBJ2-1; 9 bases map to TRBD1. Germline-derived CDR1 and CDR2 are SNHLY and FYNNEI. The CDR3 length is 16 residues. The trim removed 3 bases at V and 4 bases at J, leaving 7 bases unmatched. CDR3 amino acids: CASSEAGTGKYNEQFF. DNA for the CDR3: TGTGCCAGCAGTGAGGCCGGGACAGGGAAATACAATGAGCAGTTCTTC.

A few counts support this clonotype. The rearrangement joins TRBV20-1 to TRBJ1-2; TRBD1 matches at 7 bases. The CDR3 is 13 residues long. Germline V CDR1 and CDR2: DFQATT, SNEGSKA (reference sequence). J lost 4 bases, V lost 6 bases, and 8 bases had no gene match. The CDR3 nucleotides are TGCAGTGCAGAGACAGGGCGATTCTATGGCTACACCTTC. Protein sequence: CSAETGRFYGYTF.

This rearrangement joins TRBV6-1 to TRBJ1-1; 9 nucleotides agree with TRBD1. The CDR3 is 13 amino acids. The junction had 10 bases not matched to a gene; V was cut back by 6 bases and J by 11 bases. Germline CDR1 and CDR2: MNHNS and SASEGT. The DNA of the CDR3 is TGTGCCAGCAGGTTTACAGGGGGCGCGTCGGCTTTCTTT. This codes for CASRFTGGASAFF.

The chain recombines TRBV7-8 with TRBJ2-2; no clear D. The CDR3 runs 14 residues. CDR1 SGHVS and CDR2 FQNEAQ come from the germline V gene. The V end was cut by 5 bases, the J end by 1 base, with 8 bases between. CDR3 DNA: TGTGCCAGCAGCCTCCGGAGGAACACCGGGGAGCTGTTTTTT. Its translation is CASSLRRNTGELFF.

The chain couples TRBV7-2 to TRBJ2-2; 10 nucleotides match TRBD1. This CDR3 region has 17 residues. Per the germline V gene, CDR1 is SGHTA and CDR2 is FQGNSA. V shed 6 bases and J 6 bases; nucleotides not matched to a gene: 13. Here the CDR3 reads CASSRRPGQGMAGELFF. The CDR3 DNA sequence: TGTGCCAGCAGTCGACGTCCGGGACAGGGGATGGCCGGGGAGCTGTTTTTT.

The chain uses TRBV7-8 and TRBJ1-2; no firm D call. Looked up from germline, CDR1 is SGHVS and CDR2 is FQNEAQ. V was shortened by 1 base and J by 7 bases, with 7 bases between the two germline ends. CDR3 length: 12 amino acids. CDR3 protein: CASSLVWGGYTF. DNA of the CDR3: TGTGCCAGCAGCTTAGTTTGGGGTGGCTACACCTTC.

This clonotype has only a few counts. This chain connects TRBV11-2 to TRBJ2-1, with D uncertain. The CDR3 is 14 amino acids. With 2 bases removed from V and 4 bases from J, the gap between germline ends came to 9 bases. CDR1 and CDR2 (germline): SGHAT, FQNNGV. The CDR3 loop reads CASSLMSEYNEQFF. DNA of the CDR3: TGTGCCAGCAGCTTAATGTCCGAGTACAATGAGCAGTTCTTC.

This clonotype has just a few counts. The rearrangement uses TRBV11-2 and TRBJ1-6; D is uncertain. Germline V gene lookup returns CDR1 SGHAT and CDR2 FQNNGV. The V end was cut by 4 bases, the J end by 3 bases, with 10 bases between. This CDR3 has 15 amino acids. This CDR3 reads CASSWAVGYNSPLHF. CDR3 DNA sequence: TGTGCCAGCAGCTGGGCAGTAGGCTATAATTCACCCCTCCACTTT.

The chain recombines TRBV7-8 with TRBJ1-5, with TRBD1 identical over 8 bases. Germline lookup yields CDR1 SGHVS and CDR2 FQNEAQ. V trimming: 1 base; J trimming: 4 bases; junction bases outside the gene matches: 6. This CDR3 has 16 residues. CDR3: CASSLEAGGRNQPQHF. The CDR3 DNA reads as TGTGCCAGCAGCTTAGAGGCAGGGGGCCGGAATCAGCCCCAGCATTTT. The variable domain in full, with the rest retrieved from reference TRBV7-8 and TRBJ1-5, is GAGVSQSPRYKVAKRGQDVALRCDPISGHVSLFWYQQALGQGPEFLTYFQNEAQLDKSGLPSDRFFAERPEGSVSTLKIQRTQQEDSAVYLCASSLEAGGRNQPQHFGDGTRLSIL.

The chain joins TRBV6-6 to TRBJ2-1; D unclear. Trimming pared 6 bases from V and 9 bases from J, leaving 15 bases between. The germline CDR1 and CDR2 sequences are MNHNY and SVGAGI (reference sequence). The CDR3 totals 13 residues. For the CDR3, the DNA is TGTGCCAGCAGCTTGACTTGGCTGAGTGAGCAGTTCTTC. It yields the protein CASSLTWLSEQFF.

In this sample, this clonotype turned up a few times. The V gene is TRBV6-1, the J gene TRBJ1-4, with 11 bases lining up with TRBD1. V was pared by 1 base and J by 6 bases, with 1 base of the junction left unmatched. The CDR3 length is 15 residues. The germline V gene has CDR1 MNHNS and CDR2 SASEGT. The CDR3 spells CASSEEGQGDEKLFF. The CDR3 nucleotides are TGTGCCAGCAGTGAAGAGGGACAGGGGGATGAAAAACTGTTTTTT.

This clonotype was counted between two and nine times. The chain combines TRBV7-9 with TRBJ1-5, with D unclear. The germline gives CDR1 SEHNR, CDR2 FQNEAQ (reference sequence). Trimming cost V 4 bases and J 3 bases, with 13 bases left between them. The CDR3 is 15 amino acids. The CDR3 reads CASSSGNSNNQPQHF. CDR3 sequence (DNA): TGTGCCAGCAGCTCAGGAAACAGCAACAATCAGCCCCAGCATTTT.

This clonotype was seen more than once but under ten times. The V call is TRBV20-1, the J call TRBJ1-6; 7 bases are a match to TRBD1. This CDR3 spans 17 amino acids. CDR1 and CDR2 (germline): DFQATT, SNEGSKA (reference sequence). The junction had 15 bases not matched to a gene; V was cut back by 0 bases and J by 10 bases. The CDR3 reads CSARDTRTGRLRSPLHF. CDR3 sequence (DNA): TGCAGTGCTAGAGATACCCGGACAGGACGACTGAGATCACCCCTCCACTTT.